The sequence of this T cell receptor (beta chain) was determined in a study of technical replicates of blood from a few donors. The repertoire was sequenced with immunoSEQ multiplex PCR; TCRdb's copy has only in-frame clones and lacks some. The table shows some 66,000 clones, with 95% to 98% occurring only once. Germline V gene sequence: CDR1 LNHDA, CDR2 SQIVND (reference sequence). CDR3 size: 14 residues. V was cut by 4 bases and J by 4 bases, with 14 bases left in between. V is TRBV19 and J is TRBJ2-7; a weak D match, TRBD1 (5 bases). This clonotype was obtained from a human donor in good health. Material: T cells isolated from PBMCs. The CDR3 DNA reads TGTGCCAGTAGTACCCTGTTAGGGGCTTACGAGCAGTACTTC. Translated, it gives CASSTLLGAYEQYF.